The subject of this entry is one TCR beta chain. The entry originates in a study of blood T cell repertoires in COVID-19. Produced via immunoSEQ multiplex PCR; TCRdb's table is partial and in-frame only. This table holds fewer than 250,000 clones, 81% found once. Germline CDR1 MNHEY, CDR2 SVGEGT. The CDR3 runs to 17 residues. V was trimmed by 0 bases and J by 4 bases, leaving 16 bases between them. The chain combines TRBV6-2 or TRBV6-3 with TRBJ2-1; weak D call: TRBD2 (7 bases). Material for sequencing was PBMCs or T cells enriched from blood (not recorded which). The sequence derives from a woman aged 45-60 years with acute COVID-19. The CDR3 protein is CASSYSVTGGHYNEQFF. As DNA, the CDR3 is TGTGCCAGCAGTTACTCGGTCACGGGGGGCCATTACAATGAGCAGTTCTTC.